This T cell receptor beta chain stems from a study of memory CD4+ T cells and cytomegalovirus serostatus. Method: immunoSEQ multiplex PCR; TCRdb's copy keeps in-frame clones and lacks some. The sample comprises fewer than 75,000 clones, over 75% of which are singletons, and 0.82% rests with the top ten. V was clipped by 7 bases and J by 3 bases, with 9 bases between them. The CDR3 contains 12 residues. The V gene's germline CDR1 is MNHNS and CDR2 SASEGT. The sort gate was single viable CD3+CD4+CD8-CD45RO+ cells for memory CD4+ T cells. The genes are TRBV6-1 and TRBJ1-2; no clear D gene. The TCR originated in an adult in good health and CMV-seronegative. The sample taken for sequencing was memory CD4+ T cells from blood. The CDR3 loop is CASKASYYGYTF. CDR3 in DNA: TGTGCCAGCAAAGCATCATACTATGGCTACACCTTC.